This T cell receptor (beta chain) was sequenced for a study of T cell repertoires in cytomegalovirus infection. Study summary: It can be stated that public TCR beta signatures indicated CMV infection as well as a matching HLA type.

As for this clonotype: Its antigen is as yet unknown. A junction boundary mismatches the germline segment, possibly from a read error.

TCRdb analysed the reads with MiXCR anew, one entry per CDR3 protein. The sample has roughly 920,000 distinct CDR3 sequences, roughly a third seen once. The V gene's germline CDR1 is MGHRA and CDR2 YSYEKL. The CDR3 runs to 14 residues. This TCR came from a human donor in good health (CMV status not recorded). Some clones in this sample may be carry-over from other donors' samples. The rearrangement links TRBV4-1 to TRBJ1-1, with TRBD1 matching 9 bases. This specimen consisted of cultured CD8+ T cells from PBMCs, obtained from culture after CMV antigen stimulation. The CDR3 protein is CASSHQTGGTEAFF. CDR3 DNA sequence: TGTGCCAGCAGCCATCAGACAGGGGGTACTGAAGCTTTCTTT.